These T cell receptor beta chains were read from a single sample in a study of cytomegalovirus exposure and HLA in healthy donors. Sequencing used immunoSEQ multiplex PCR; TCRdb keeps in-frame clones, though not all of them. Here the sample spans about 190,000 clones, 84% being singletons. Sequencing used PBMCs. The receptors were gathered from a woman in her forties or fifties in good health and CMV-seropositive. CDR3s leave out the opening cysteine and the closing phenylalanine or tryptophan. Each record gives: V gene, J gene, CDR3 protein.

>TRBV19|TRBJ1-6
ASSAEQGPNSPLH
>TRBV6-6|NA
ASRLGLSSYEQY
>TRBV7-9|TRBJ2-1
ASSLAGSRRDEQF
>TRBV14|TRBJ2-1
ASSQNSGGVSEQF
>TRBV11-2|TRBJ2-3
ASSLPGLAGTDTQY
>TRBV6-1|TRBJ2-7
ASNLDRGYEQY
>TRBV4-2|TRBJ2-1
ASSQILAVFNEQF
>TRBV4-1|TRBJ1-2
ASSQVWTGKDGYT
>TRBV7-2|TRBJ1-5
ASSYRGPGGNQPQH
>TRBV6-1|TRBJ2-2
ASRGDTGELF
>TRBV6-6|TRBJ1-6
ASVQGINSPLH
>TRBV9|TRBJ2-5
ASSVDWLWETQY
>TRBV29-1|TRBJ2-4
SGRTGGSKNIQY